These T cell receptor beta chains were read from a single sample in a study of blood T cell repertoires in COVID-19. Method: immunoSEQ multiplex PCR; TCRdb's copy keeps in-frame clones and lacks some. The sample has approximately 300,000 clones, about 85% seen once. The sample was peripheral blood. Source of these receptors: a human donor with COVID-19, enrolled during active disease. The donor label of this sample is uncertain. Each CDR3 is given with its conserved first and last residue. The D gene is left open where the match is weak. The size field is filled for only some rows; it gives once, few, many or a size class.

abundance	v_gene	d_gene	j_gene	CDR3aa	CDR3nt
-	TRBV19	-	TRBJ2-1	CASSMGQGPYNEQFF	TGTGCCAGTAGTATGGGTCAGGGGCCCTACAATGAGCAGTTCTTC
-	TRBV28	-	TRBJ2-7	CASSLRSDLSYEQYF	TGTGCCAGCAGTTTGCGCAGCGACCTCTCCTACGAGCAGTACTTC
-	TRBV7-2	TRBD2	TRBJ2-2	CASTGGVNTGELFF	TGTGCCAGCACGGGGGGAGTAAATACCGGGGAGCTGTTTTTT
-	TRBV25-1	-	TRBJ2-7	CASSDRSGTREQYF	TGTGCCAGCAGTGATAGGAGCGGCACCCGCGAGCAGTACTTC
-	TRBV30	-	TRBJ2-1	CAWSLYNEQFF	TGTGCCTGGAGTCTTTACAATGAGCAGTTCTTC
-	TRBV12-3/TRBV12-4	-	TRBJ1-1	CASSLLTATEAFF	TGTGCCAGCAGTTTATTGACAGCGACTGAAGCTTTCTTT
-	TRBV28	TRBD2	TRBJ2-3	CASSRAGGPYLSADTQYF	TGTGCCAGCAGCCGAGCGGGAGGGCCCTACCTGAGCGCAGATACGCAGTATTTT
-	TRBV27	TRBD1	TRBJ1-2	CASSTWTGGEYGYTF	TGTGCCAGCAGTACCTGGACAGGGGGCGAGTATGGCTACACCTTC
once	TRBV5-4	TRBD1	TRBJ1-3	CASSLEVAGGNTIYF	TGTGCCAGCAGCTTGGAGGTAGCAGGGGGGAACACCATATATTTT
-	TRBV6-5	-	TRBJ2-5	CASSYSGQETQYF	TGTGCCAGCAGTTACTCCGGCCAAGAGACCCAGTACTTC
-	TRBV27	-	TRBJ2-7	CASSLSRGAYEQYF	TGTGCCAGCAGTCTAAGCAGGGGGGCCTACGAGCAGTACTTC
-	TRBV7-9	TRBD1	TRBJ2-2	CASIRQGAWTGELFF	TGTGCCAGCATCCGACAGGGGGCATGGACCGGGGAGCTGTTTTTT
-	TRBV7-2	-	TRBJ2-3	CASSFGSPQYF	TGTGCCAGCAGCTTTGGGAGCCCGCAGTATTTT
-	TRBV19	TRBD1	TRBJ2-5	CASSTARDREGETQYF	TGTGCCAGTAGTACCGCTCGGGACAGGGAGGGGGAGACCCAGTACTTC
-	TRBV19	-	TRBJ2-2	CASSIFQGNTGELFF	TGTGCCAGTAGTATCTTCCAGGGCAACACCGGGGAGCTGTTTTTT
-	TRBV10-3	TRBD1	TRBJ2-7	CAIRGTGEAEQYF	TGTGCCATCAGGGGGACAGGGGAAGCCGAGCAGTACTTC
-	TRBV5-1	TRBD1	TRBJ1-3	CASSLLTGDLTSGNTIYF	TGCGCCAGCAGCTTACTGACAGGGGATCTTACTTCTGGAAACACCATATATTTT
-	TRBV3-1/TRBV3-2	TRBD1	TRBJ1-6	CASSQDQGQGVHF	TGTGCCAGCAGCCAAGACCAGGGACAGGGGGTCCACTTT
-	TRBV2	-	TRBJ2-3	CASTSPGSTDTQYF	TGTGCCAGCACTTCGCCCGGTAGCACAGATACGCAGTATTTT
-	TRBV7-3	-	TRBJ2-5	CASSSPELETQYF	TGTGCCAGCAGCTCCCCTGAACTGGAGACCCAGTACTTC
-	TRBV28	TRBD2	TRBJ2-1	CASTEAGGPYNEQFF	TGTGCCAGCACCGAAGCGGGAGGTCCCTACAATGAGCAGTTCTTC
once	TRBV19	-	TRBJ2-5	CASTTGRGETQYF	TGTGCCAGTACCACAGGCCGGGGGGAGACCCAGTACTTC
once	TRBV7-2	-	TRBJ1-2	CASSLYRGGRADGYTF	TGTGCCAGCAGCTTATATCGGGGGGGCAGGGCGGACGGCTACACCTTC
-	TRBV5-1	TRBD1	TRBJ1-2	CASSPGTDFYGYTF	TGCGCCAGCAGTCCCGGGACAGACTTTTATGGCTACACCTTC
-	TRBV28	-	TRBJ1-2	CASSQPGTPNYGYTF	TGTGCCAGCAGTCAACCCGGGACACCTAACTATGGCTACACCTTC
-	TRBV27	-	TRBJ1-6	CASTSRRGLQTLHF	TGTGCCAGCACTAGCCGCCGAGGGCTACAGACCCTCCACTTT